This TCR beta chain was sequenced for a study of cytomegalovirus exposure and HLA in healthy donors. CDR1 and CDR2 from the germline V gene are SGHTA and FQGNSA. The trim removed 5 bases at V and 7 bases at J, leaving 12 bases unmatched. The CDR3 spans 15 residues. 13 Jbeta primers and 60 Vbeta primers were used for the PCR. Using immunoSEQ multiplex PCR, the repertoire was profiled, and TCRdb retains in-frame clones only, with some absent. The sample consists of 120,000 to 150,000 clones, roughly 73% of them appearing once. The origin of this receptor is a woman between 18 and 29 years old in good health and CMV-seronegative. The chain links TRBV7-2 to TRBJ1-2; 8 nucleotides align to TRBD1. Sequencing input: PBMCs. CDR3 sequence reads: CASSRTGPVSGGYTF. CDR3 DNA sequence: TGTGCCAGCAGCCGGACAGGGCCGGTGTCGGGTGGCTACACCTTC.